One and the same sample provided the 12 T cell receptor beta chains below, sequenced in a study of T-cell memory formation after mild COVID-19. TCRdb re-called the 5' RACE reads with MiXCR, one entry per CDR3 protein. The data show roughly 150,000 distinct CDR3 sequences, around 25% seen once. Specimen: PBMCs or a T cell subset sorted from them (not recorded which). These receptors all come from an adult woman who had mild COVID-19 (a few samples of this study predate the infection). Cell type and time point are not known.

The chain links TRBV11-2 to TRBJ2-3; D unclear. The V and J ends lost 1 base and 0 bases respectively, with 8 bases between them. Germline lookup yields CDR1 SGHAT and CDR2 FQNNGV. This CDR3 is 15 amino acids long. CDR3 residues: CASSLGLSSTDTQYF. As DNA, the CDR3 is TGTGCCAGCAGCTTAGGCTTATCTAGCACAGATACGCAGTATTTT.

This CDR3 reads CASSLSAHGWDTQYF. The CDR3 region has the DNA TGTGCCAGCAGCTTATCAGCACATGGGTGGGATACGCAGTATTTT. The chain couples TRBV7-3 to TRBJ2-3; D call uncertain. The germline V and J ends were trimmed by 2 bases and 6 bases, with 15 bases remaining between them. The germline V gene has CDR1 SGHTA and CDR2 FQGTGA. This CDR3 is 15 amino acids long.

The chain combines TRBV4-3 with TRBJ2-6, with D perhaps matching TRBD1 (5 bases). The V end was cut by 3 bases, the J end by 1 base, with 19 bases between. This CDR3 contains 19 residues. Germline values: CDR1 LGHNA, CDR2 YSLEER. The CDR3 loop reads CASSQQNQQVRSGANVLTF. Written as DNA, the CDR3 is TGCGCCAGCAGCCAGCAGAACCAACAGGTGCGGTCTGGGGCCAACGTCCTGACTTTC.

V usage is TRBV24-1 and J usage is TRBJ2-3; a weak D match, TRBD1 (6 bases). The CDR3 runs to 16 residues. V was shortened by 4 bases and J by 3 bases, with 16 bases between the two germline ends. From germline, CDR1 is KGHDR and CDR2 SFDVKD. CDR3 coding DNA: TGTGCCACCAGTGACCCCCTTACAGGGAATACAGATACGCAGTATTTT. It is translated as CATSDPLTGNTDTQYF.

CDR3 loop: CASSSGLPGSYEQYF. DNA of the CDR3: TGTGCCAGCAGCTCCGGGCTACCAGGCTCCTACGAGCAGTACTTC. The chain employs TRBV7-9 and TRBJ2-7; D is unclear. V was pared by 4 bases and J by 0 bases, with 13 bases between. CDR1 SEHNR and CDR2 FQNEAQ come from the germline V gene (reference sequence). The CDR3 is 15 residues long.

The rearrangement links TRBV2 to TRBJ1-1; weak D call: TRBD1 (6 bases). The CDR3 runs to 16 residues. Germline V gene lookup returns CDR1 SNHLY and CDR2 FYNNEI. V was pared by 2 bases and J by 3 bases, with 16 bases between. Here the CDR3 reads CASSERQAGAYTEAFF. CDR3 in DNA: TGTGCCAGCAGTGAACGCCAAGCGGGGGCTTACACTGAAGCTTTCTTT.

The chain employs TRBV11-2 and TRBJ1-2, with D uncertain. CDR1 is SGHAT, CDR2 FQNNGV, per germline. The CDR3 has 15 residues. Trimming took 1 base from V and 6 from J, leaving 15 bases between them. CDR3 loop: CASSLVGSVMDGYTF. CDR3 nucleotide sequence: TGTGCCAGCAGCTTAGTGGGGTCAGTAATGGATGGCTACACCTTC.

The V call is TRBV3-1, the J call TRBJ2-1; possible D gene TRBD2, 6 bases. Trimming stripped 0 bases from V and 8 bases from J, with 17 bases between. Germline lookup yields CDR1 LGHDT and CDR2 YNNKEL (reference sequence). The CDR3 spans 16 residues. CDR3 region: CASSQDLRDPMDEQFF. The CDR3 DNA is TGTGCCAGCAGCCAAGATTTGCGGGACCCCATGGATGAGCAGTTCTTC.

Of note for this clonotype: The junction and the germline gene differ at one end; a read error may be behind it. The rearrangement uses TRBV5-1 and TRBJ2-2; TRBD2 might be the D (5 bases). Germline V CDR1 and CDR2: SGHRS, YFSETQ. The CDR3 length is 14 residues. The CDR3 protein is CASTPGVNAGELFF. CDR3 coding DNA: TGCGCCAGCACCCCCGGGGTGAACGCCGGGGAGCTGTTTTTT. Looking up the rest from reference TRBV5-1 and TRBJ2-2 gives the full variable domain: KAGVTQTPRYLIKTRGQQVTLSCSPISGHRSVSWYQQTPGQGLQFLFEYFSETQRNKGNFPGRFSGRQFSNSRSEMNVSTLELGDSALYLCASTPGVNAGELFFGEGSRLTVL.

This clonotype has just a few counts. J is TRBJ2-7 and V is TRBV2; TRBD2 matches at 8 bases. Germline V lookup: CDR1 SNHLY, CDR2 FYNNEI. The V gene end was trimmed by 6 bases and the J gene end by 2 bases; junction bases not matched to a gene: 6. The CDR3 runs 14 residues. The CDR3 sequence: CASRRGGGTYEQYF. In DNA, the CDR3 is TGTGCCAGCAGACGGGGGGGAGGTACCTACGAGCAGTACTTC.

V usage is TRBV20-1 and J usage is TRBJ2-7, with D maybe TRBD1 (6 bases). The V and J ends lost 0 bases and 5 bases respectively, with 8 bases between them. Germline V gene lookup returns CDR1 DFQATT and CDR2 SNEGSKA (reference sequence). This CDR3 has 12 amino acids. CDR3 nucleotides: TGCAGTGCTAGAGACAGGGGACACGAGCAGTACTTC. Its protein product is CSARDRGHEQYF.

The V call is TRBV29-1, the J call TRBJ1-2, with D perhaps TRBD1 (5 bases). V lost 2 bases and J lost 3, with 10 bases in between. The CDR3 extends over 13 amino acids. CDR1 and CDR2 (germline): SQVTM, ANQGSEA. CDR3 bases: TGCAGCGTTGAACCGGGAGGGGACTATGGCTACACCTTC. Residues: CSVEPGGDYGYTF. The variable domain in full, completed from reference TRBV29-1 and TRBJ1-2, reads SAVISQKPSRDICQRGTSLTIQCQVDSQVTMMFWYRQQPGQSLTLIATANQGSEATYESGFVIDKFPISRPNLTFSTLTVSNMSPEDSSIYLCSVEPGGDYGYTFGSGTRLTVV.